Reported below is one TCR beta chain. This specimen belongs to a study of shared T cell receptors in the human thymus. The repertoire was sequenced with immunoSEQ multiplex PCR; TCRdb's copy has only in-frame clones and lacks some. The sample has 540,000 or so clones, 70% to 80% seen once. The CDR3 length is 15 residues. The V gene's germline CDR1 is LGHNT and CDR2 FRNRAP. The J segment lost 3 bases and the V segment lost 4 bases, leaving 5 bases of the junction unmatched. The sample also formed part of further work on human thymus T cells. According to that study: The donor group consisted of healthy Finnish infants who were having corrective surgery for congenital heart defects. Thymus specimens were resections from corrective heart surgery. Repertoires sampled from thymus and blood appeared biased in V and J gene usage. Thymic TCR repertoires of unrelated people reportedly overlapped highly.

The clonotype comes from a boy under three years old with a congenital heart defect. The rearrangement uses TRBV12-5 and TRBJ2-5; 10 bases match TRBD1. The sequenced material came from thymocytes. The CDR3 sequence is CASGSGDRGEETQYF. For the CDR3, the DNA is TGTGCTAGTGGTTCAGGGGACAGGGGAGAAGAGACCCAGTACTTC.